These 17 T cell receptor beta chains were sequenced from one sample in a study of shared clonotypes between healthy human individuals. The assay was immunoSEQ multiplex PCR, and TCRdb's table has in-frame clones only and misses some. This repertoire shows around 1.9 million clones, under 95% found once; its top ten account for more than 1.5%. Naive CD8 cells lacked CD45RO, underwent positive selection for CCR7 and left out terminally differentiated effector memory CD45RA+ cells. The sequencing input was naive CD8+ T cells from PBMCs. The receptors derive from a man younger than 35 in good health. Some clones in this sample may be carry-over from other donors' samples.

Concerning this clone itself: This CDR3 is also generated by other DNA sequences in the sample. V and J are TRBV9 and TRBJ2-1; D not certain. This CDR3 region has 15 residues. Trimming pared 0 bases from V and 1 base from J, leaving 8 bases between. Germline V gene lookup returns CDR1 SGDLS and CDR2 YYNGEE. For the CDR3, the DNA is TGTGCCAGCAGCGTAGGTGGTGGATCCTACAATGAGCAGTTCTTC. Its translation is CASSVGGGSYNEQFF.

The rearrangement joins TRBV19 to TRBJ2-2; D is undetermined. Trimming took off 5 bases at V and 2 bases at J, with 9 bases between the two ends. Germline V gene data show CDR1 as LNHDA and CDR2 as SQIVND (reference sequence). The CDR3 covers 14 residues. The CDR3 loop reads CASSGHINTGELFF. In DNA form, the CDR3 reads TGTGCCAGTAGTGGCCACATTAACACCGGGGAGCTGTTTTTT.

Details on this clone: Within the sample, other DNA sequences also encode this same CDR3. V usage is TRBV6-5 and J usage is TRBJ2-7; D remains ambiguous. The V and J ends lost 0 bases and 1 base respectively, with 7 bases between them. This CDR3 comprises 14 residues. Germline CDR1 reads MNHEY; CDR2 reads SVGAGI. The CDR3 sequence is CASSYSGPSYEQYF. CDR3 DNA sequence: TGTGCCAGCAGTTACTCCGGCCCGTCCTACGAGCAGTACTTC.

The chain uses TRBV19 and TRBJ1-2; no reliable D call. Deletions cut 5 bases from V and 6 bases from J, with 10 bases between. This CDR3 has 12 amino acids. The germline CDR1 and CDR2 sequences are LNHDA and SQIVND (reference sequence). The chain's CDR3 is CASSLSGDGYTF. The CDR3 bases are TGTGCCAGTAGTCTAAGCGGGGATGGCTACACCTTC.

This rearrangement joins TRBV11-2 to TRBJ1-2; maybe TRBD1 (5 bases). CDR1 and CDR2 (germline): SGHAT, FQNNGV. The CDR3 is 14 residues long. V lost 3 bases, J lost 7 bases, and 15 bases lay in between. DNA for the CDR3: TGTGCCAGCAGCTTTTCGTCCAGGGACGCTGGCTACACCTTC. Its translation is CASSFSSRDAGYTF.

In this sample, this clone turned up once. The chain employs TRBV4-1 and TRBJ1-1, with a possible D match to TRBD1 (5 bases). CDR3 length equals 16 residues. Trimming left V 2 bases short and J 1 base short, with 14 bases between. The germline CDR1 and CDR2 sequences are MGHRA and YSYEKL. The CDR3 DNA is TGCGCCAGCAGCCAAATGTTAGACAGCCCGAACACTGAAGCTTTCTTT. This sequence encodes CASSQMLDSPNTEAFF.

This clone came up a few times. The chain recombines TRBV29-1 with TRBJ1-1, with 7 nucleotides matching TRBD1. V was clipped by 7 bases and J by 2 bases; unmatched bases: 7. Germline assignment: CDR1 SQVTM and CDR2 ANQGSEA. The CDR3 length is 13 residues. The CDR3 nucleotides are TGCAGCGCCCTACAGGGGAAAAACACTGAAGCTTTCTTT. Amino acids: CSALQGKNTEAFF.

V and J are TRBV7-2 and TRBJ2-1; D unresolved. The CDR3 consists of 11 residues. Germline V CDR1 and CDR2: SGHTA, FQGNSA. V gave up 2 bases and J gave up 8 bases, with 4 bases separating them. CDR3 residues: CASSLKYEQFF. In DNA form, the CDR3 reads TGTGCCAGCAGCTTAAAGTATGAGCAGTTCTTC.

A single count supports this clone. V gene TRBV6-1 combines with J gene TRBJ1-2; possibly TRBD1 for D (5 bases). Germline CDR1 reads MNHNS; CDR2 reads SASEGT. V was clipped by 2 bases and J by 2 bases, with 12 bases between them. The CDR3 covers 15 residues. CDR3 sequence (DNA): TGTGCCAGCAGTGAAATCGGAGGGGCGAACTATGGCTACACCTTC. Protein: CASSEIGGANYGYTF.

The gene calls are TRBV5-5 and TRBJ2-6; possibly TRBD1 for D (5 bases). Germline-derived CDR1 and CDR2 are SGHKS and YYEKEE (reference sequence). Trimming cost V 4 bases and J 1 base, with 9 bases left between them. This CDR3 spans 15 amino acids. The CDR3 DNA follows: TGTGCCAGCAGCGCGAGACAGTCTGGGGCCAACGTCCTGACTTTC. Translated, it gives CASSARQSGANVLTF.

The chain couples TRBV5-6 to TRBJ2-7, with D possibly matching TRBD2 (5 bases). V lost 4 bases to trimming and J lost 5 bases, with 16 bases between them. Germline CDR1 is SGHDT and CDR2 is YYEEEE. The CDR3 length is 14 residues. The CDR3 DNA sequence: TGTGCCAGCAGCCCGGGGTGGGGAATAAACGAGCAGTACTTC. It is translated as CASSPGWGINEQYF.

V gene TRBV9 combines with J gene TRBJ2-6; 9 nucleotides align to TRBD2. The CDR3 length is 19 residues. The V gene end was trimmed by 1 base and the J gene end by 1 base; junction bases not matched to a gene: 9. The germline gives CDR1 SGDLS, CDR2 YYNGEE. Written as DNA, the CDR3 is TGTGCCAGCAGCGTACCCACGGCTAGCGGGACATCTGGGGCCAACGTCCTGACTTTC. Amino acids: CASSVPTASGTSGANVLTF.

The chain uses TRBV15 and TRBJ2-5; D remains unclear. V was cut by 11 bases and J by 3 bases, with 16 bases left in between. Germline CDR1 is LNHNV and CDR2 is YYDKDF (reference sequence). This CDR3 spans 13 amino acids. The CDR3 reads CASSRWGEETQYF. The CDR3 DNA reads TGTGCCTCCTCTCGGTGGGGTGAAGAGACCCAGTACTTC.

With respect to this clone: This sample also contains other DNA sequences that code for the same CDR3. The chain joins TRBV15 to TRBJ2-7; D is possibly TRBD2 (5 bases). The length of the CDR3 is 16 residues. The V gene's germline CDR1 is LNHNV and CDR2 YYDKDF (reference sequence). Trimming left V 0 bases short and J 0 bases short, with 12 bases between. DNA for the CDR3: TGTGCCACCAGCAGAGATCGGGGAAGGGTCTCCTACGAGCAGTACTTC. Amino acids: CATSRDRGRVSYEQYF.

V gene TRBV30 combines with J gene TRBJ1-2; 11 nucleotides match TRBD1. Germline V CDR1 and CDR2: GTSNPN, SVGIG (reference sequence). This CDR3 is 16 amino acids long. The V segment lost 1 base and the J segment 7 bases; nucleotides outside the gene matches: 11. CDR3 sequence (DNA): TGTGCCTGGAGTGGTTCCGGACAGGGGGCAAAAGGTGGCTACACCTTC. Residues: CAWSGSGQGAKGGYTF.

This clone was detected once. J is TRBJ2-2 and V is TRBV5-4; D remains unclear. This CDR3 region has 16 residues. V was cut by 1 base and J by 0 bases, with 10 bases left in between. The V gene's germline CDR1 is SGHNT and CDR2 YYREEE (reference sequence). The CDR3 loop is CASSLLELSNTGELFF. CDR3 DNA sequence: TGTGCCAGCAGCTTGCTCGAGCTGTCGAACACCGGGGAGCTGTTTTTT.

The table lists this clone with a count of one. The genes are TRBV5-1 and TRBJ2-7, with 9 bases identical to TRBD2. This CDR3 comprises 16 residues. CDR1 and CDR2 from the germline V gene are SGHRS and YFSETQ. V was clipped by 7 bases and J by 0 bases; unmatched bases: 11. CDR3 DNA: TGCGCCAGCCCCCCCCTAGCGGGGAACACCTCCTACGAGCAGTACTTC. It translates to CASPPLAGNTSYEQYF.